Listed below are T cell receptor beta chains from one sample, sequenced in a study of T-cell reconstitution after alpha-beta-depleted transplantation in children. TCRdb re-called the PCR reads with MiXCR, one entry per CDR3 protein. The sample holds a few hundred thousand distinct CDR3 sequences, roughly an eighth seen once. Sequences were derived from PBMCs from the stem cell graft donor, sampled from the stem cell graft. The receptors come from a human donor who donated a stem cell graft to a child with combined immunodeficiency. The CDR3 runs from the conserved cysteine through the conserved F or W. The D gene is left open where the match is weak. Clone size appears in some rows only: once, few, many, or a class for an expanded clone.

TRBJ1-1 many TRBV6-5 . CASSYVRGTEAFF TGTGCCAGCAGTTACGTACGGGGCACTGAAGCTTTCTTT
TRBJ2-2 few TRBV20-1 . CSARDENRGAEAGELFF TGCAGTGCTAGAGATGAGAACCGGGGGGCGGAAGCCGGGGAGCTGTTTTTT
TRBJ2-5 . TRBV28 . CASSLSFTQYF TGTGCCAGCAGTTTGAGCTTTACCCAGTACTTC
TRBJ2-7 . TRBV28 TRBD1 CASRTGGGEQYF TGTGCCAGTCGGACAGGGGGCGGCGAGCAGTACTTC
TRBJ1-1 . TRBV12-3/TRBV12-4 . CASSALRAGTEAFF TGTGCCAGCAGTGCCTTAAGGGCGGGCACTGAAGCTTTCTTT
TRBJ2-3 few TRBV20-1 . CSASQGSTDTQYF TGCAGTGCTAGTCAGGGCAGCACAGATACGCAGTATTTT
TRBJ2-3 few TRBV10-3 . CAISNVLQGLVGDTQYF TGTGCCATCAGCAATGTCCTCCAAGGTCTGGTTGGAGATACGCAGTATTTT
TRBJ2-6 few TRBV7-8 . CASSLAAWGNGANVLTF TGTGCCAGCAGCTTAGCAGCCTGGGGGAATGGGGCCAACGTCCTGACTTTC
TRBJ1-5 few TRBV21-1 . CASSSRFQPQHF TGTGCCAGCAGCAGCCGGTTTCAGCCCCAGCATTTT
TRBJ2-5 . TRBV6-5 . CASSYTADKETQYF TGTGCCAGCAGTTACACCGCGGACAAAGAGACCCAGTACTTC
TRBJ2-1 few TRBV6-1 TRBD2 CASSDERGDQPNEQFF TGTGCCAGCAGTGACGAGCGGGGAGATCAACCCAATGAGCAGTTCTTC
TRBJ1-1 . TRBV2 . CASSELGGTEAFF TGTGCCAGCAGTGAACTTGGAGGGACTGAAGCTTTCTTT
TRBJ2-3 many TRBV7-3 . CASSLWTLGADTQYF TGTGCCAGCAGCCTCTGGACGTTGGGGGCAGATACGCAGTATTTT
TRBJ2-7 few TRBV20-1 TRBD2 CSARDQGTSGAYYEQYF TGCAGTGCTAGAGATCAAGGGACTAGCGGGGCGTACTACGAGCAGTACTTC
TRBJ2-3 . TRBV3-1 . CASSQALYTDTQYF TGTGCCAGCAGCCAAGCCCTTTACACAGATACGCAGTATTTT
TRBJ2-1 . TRBV7-6 TRBD1 CASSPTGQASSYNEQFF TGTGCCAGCAGCCCGACAGGACAGGCGAGCTCCTACAATGAGCAGTTCTTC
TRBJ2-1 many TRBV12-3/TRBV12-4 . CASSHPPAEQFF TGTGCCAGCAGCCACCCCCCAGCCGAGCAGTTCTTC
TRBJ1-2 many TRBV28 . CASSLPDGLLGYTF TGTGCCAGCAGTTTGCCGGACGGACTGTTGGGCTACACCTTC
TRBJ2-3 . TRBV7-2 TRBD2 CASSLFGGRSTDTQYF TGTGCCAGCAGCTTATTCGGCGGGAGGTCCACAGATACGCAGTATTTT
TRBJ2-7 few TRBV29-1 TRBD1 CSVDTGTGSYEQYF TGCAGCGTCGATACCGGGACAGGGTCCTACGAGCAGTACTTC
TRBJ2-5 many TRBV12-3/TRBV12-4 . CASRLGVWETQYF TGTGCCAGCAGACTCGGAGTCTGGGAGACCCAGTACTTC
TRBJ2-7 . TRBV20-1 TRBD2 CSARGLAETYEQYF TGCAGTGCTAGGGGACTAGCGGAAACCTACGAGCAGTACTTC
TRBJ2-5 few TRBV12-3/TRBV12-4 . CASIGLDQETQYF TGTGCCAGCATTGGGCTAGACCAAGAGACCCAGTACTTC
TRBJ2-7 . TRBV7-9 TRBD2 CASSLPSGTYEQYF TGTGCCAGCAGCTTGCCTAGCGGAACCTACGAGCAGTACTTC
TRBJ2-5 few TRBV29-1 . CSVEEGSAPRGRETQYF TGCAGCGTTGAAGAGGGGTCGGCCCCACGGGGCCGGGAGACCCAGTACTTC
TRBJ2-7 many TRBV2 TRBD1 CASRQGVSYEQYF TGTGCCAGTCGACAGGGGGTATCCTACGAGCAGTACTTC
TRBJ2-7 few TRBV15 . CATSRDPGDAYEQYF TGTGCCACCAGCAGAGATCCAGGGGACGCCTACGAGCAGTACTTC
TRBJ2-1 . TRBV6-2/TRBV6-3 . CASSYGLYNEQFF TGTGCCAGCAGTTACGGCCTATACAATGAGCAGTTCTTC
TRBJ2-7 few TRBV29-1 TRBD1 CSVGRTGGPYEQYF TGCAGCGTGGGAAGGACAGGGGGACCCTACGAGCAGTACTTC
TRBJ2-7 . TRBV9 TRBD1 CASSPHEGTGAYEQYF TGTGCCAGCAGCCCCCACGAAGGGACAGGGGCCTACGAGCAGTACTTC
TRBJ2-7 . TRBV4-3 TRBD2 CASSQEISGSTAISYEQYF TGCGCCAGCAGCCAAGAGATCAGCGGGAGTACTGCTATCTCCTACGAGCAGTACTTC
TRBJ2-1 . TRBV30 . CAWSVLGPGEQFF TGTGCCTGGAGTGTACTAGGTCCCGGTGAGCAGTTCTTC
TRBJ2-5 . TRBV20-1 . CSAIRTRLEAQYF TGCAGTGCTATCCGGACACGATTGGAGGCCCAGTACTTC
TRBJ2-2 . TRBV12-3/TRBV12-4 . CASSTGIANTGELFF TGTGCCAGCAGCACCGGGATAGCGAACACCGGGGAGCTGTTTTTT
TRBJ2-1 few TRBV6-2/TRBV6-3 TRBD2 CASRTSGGVYEQFF TGTGCCAGCAGAACTAGCGGGGGGGTCTATGAGCAGTTCTTC
TRBJ1-1 few TRBV27 . CASSLRTGSNTEAFF TGTGCCAGCAGTTTAAGAACAGGATCTAACACTGAAGCTTTCTTT